This TCR beta chain was identified during a study of control samples from healthy donors and cancer patients. V trimming: 1 base; J trimming: 3 bases; junction bases outside the gene matches: 2. CDR1 is MNHEY and CDR2 is SMNVEV in the germline V gene (reference sequence). This CDR3 is 14 amino acids long. The table came from immunoSEQ multiplex PCR; TCRdb's copy has only in-frame clones and leaves some out. The data hold about 140,000 clones, with about 90% observed a single time. The chain couples TRBV27 to TRBJ2-5; the match to TRBD1 covers 7 bases. This TCR was sampled from a man aged 18-30 years in good health. Sequenced input: blood. Here the CDR3 DNA reads TGTGCCAGCAGTTTATTGGGGACAGAAGAGACCCAGTACTTC. It specifies CASSLLGTEETQYF.